This T cell receptor beta chain derives from a study of CD8 T cells in ankylosing spondylitis. Remarks on this clonotype: Its antigen remains unknown.

Making the TCR beta libraries involved quantitative 5'-RACE with molecular barcodes. TCRdb fed the 5' RACE reads into MiXCR, producing one record per CDR3 protein. The repertoire has some 150,000 distinct CDR3 sequences, under 45% of them found once; the top ten carry 12% to 15%. Study results and limitations: Reportedly, matched ankylosing spondylitis synovial fluid was significantly enriched for disease-linked clones. Past research had described some motif variants in reactive arthritis synovial fluid and blood. Among TCR beta sequences, a motif of eight or nine highly homologous variants appeared characteristic of ankylosing spondylitis blood.

Germline CDR1 and CDR2: LGHNA and YSLEER. The V and J ends lost 4 bases and 1 base, in that order; junction bases with no gene match: 14. The CDR3 consists of 20 residues. This TCR was sampled from a male donor with ankylosing spondylitis. Sequencing was performed on synovial fluid, either unsorted or a sorted T cell fraction (not recorded which). The chain is built from TRBV4-3 and TRBJ2-6; TRBD1 agrees at 9 bases. CDR3 in DNA: TGCGCCAGCAGCCGCTTCAAGTGGACAGGGGCGCTATCTGGGGCCAACGTCCTGACTTTC. Translation: CASSRFKWTGALSGANVLTF.